This T cell receptor (beta chain) is from a study of shared clonotypes between healthy human individuals. Repertoires were generated with immunoSEQ multiplex PCR, while TCRdb's copy carries only in-frame clones and drops some. The sample gives approximately 600,000 clones, approximately 95% of which show up once; approximately 0.11% is in the top ten. Selected positively for CCR7 and CD45RO-negative, naive CD8 cells excluded terminally differentiated effector memory CD45RA+ cells. J gave up 0 bases and V 6 bases, and 4 bases lay outside the gene matches. CDR1 is MNHEY, CDR2 SVGAGI, per germline. The CDR3 runs 14 residues. Note on this clone: Different DNA sequences within this sample yield the same CDR3.

The chain employs TRBV6-5 and TRBJ2-7; 8 nucleotides match TRBD2. The clonotype originates from a woman in her 30s in good health. Sequencing input: naive CD8+ T cells sorted from blood. The CDR3: CASSSSGSSYEQYF. CDR3 in DNA: TGTGCCAGCAGCTCCAGCGGGAGCTCCTACGAGCAGTACTTC.